Listed here are 22 T cell receptor beta chains from one sample, sequenced in a study of cytomegalovirus exposure and HLA in healthy donors. Primers for the PCR totalled 60 Vbeta and 13 Jbeta. Method: immunoSEQ multiplex PCR; TCRdb's copy keeps in-frame clones and lacks some. The repertoire holds over 130,000 clones, with around 80% as singletons. Sequencing used PBMCs. Every receptor here comes from a man aged 40-55 years in good health and CMV-seronegative.

This rearrangement joins TRBV25-1 to TRBJ2-7; 11 nucleotides line up with TRBD2. The CDR3 spans 13 residues. With V trimmed by 7 bases and J by 3 bases, 2 bases remained unmatched. Germline CDR1 is MGHDK and CDR2 is SYGVNS. In DNA form, the CDR3 reads TGTGCCAGCAAGCTAGCGGGAGGCTACGAGCAGTACTTC. It translates to CASKLAGGYEQYF.

This chain links TRBV7-8 with TRBJ2-3; 10 bases are shared with TRBD2. This CDR3 is built from 14 residues. CDR1 is SGHVS and CDR2 is FQNEAQ in the germline V gene. The V segment lost 8 bases and the J segment 6 bases; nucleotides outside the gene matches: 8. CDR3 DNA: TGTGCCAGCGATGAGCGGGGGGGCATGGATACGCAGTATTTT. It specifies CASDERGGMDTQYF.

The chain links TRBV18 to TRBJ1-1; D remains ambiguous. The CDR3 consists of 13 residues. The V end lost 2 bases, the J end lost 0 bases, and 4 bases lay between the germline ends. Germline CDR1 is KGHSH and CDR2 is LQKENI. The CDR3 reads CASSPTMNTEAFF. In nucleotides, the CDR3 is TGTGCCAGCTCACCAACAATGAACACTGAAGCTTTCTTT. Full variable domain (rest looked up from reference TRBV18 and TRBJ1-1): NAGVMQNPRHLVRRRGQEARLRCSPMKGHSHVYWYRQLPEEGLKFMVYLQKENIIDESGMPKERFSAEFPKEGPSILRIQQVVRGDSAAYFCASSPTMNTEAFFGQGTRLTVV.

This chain joins TRBV29-1 and TRBJ2-2; D might be TRBD1 (6 bases). Germline V gene sequence: CDR1 SQVTM, CDR2 ANQGSEA. The CDR3 contains 12 residues. V dropped 7 bases and J dropped 0 bases, with 6 bases sitting between them. This CDR3 is CSGTANTGELFF. In nucleotides, the CDR3 is TGCAGCGGGACAGCGAACACCGGGGAGCTGTTTTTT.

This rearrangement joins TRBV7-2 to TRBJ2-1; TRBD1 might be the D (6 bases). CDR1 SGHTA and CDR2 FQGNSA come from the germline V gene. V dropped 4 bases and J dropped 5 bases, with 21 bases sitting between them. The length of the CDR3 is 17 residues. CDR3 bases: TGTGCCAGCAGCTCCTCCCCGGGCAGGGGAATGGACAATGAGCAGTTCTTC. It yields the protein CASSSSPGRGMDNEQFF.

The chain joins TRBV5-6 to TRBJ1-5, with D tentatively TRBD1 (5 bases). The CDR3 covers 15 residues. In germline, CDR1 is SGHDT, CDR2 YYEEEE. Trimming took 2 bases from V and 2 from J, leaving 11 bases between them. The CDR3 is CASSFGGEGNQPQHF. The CDR3 nucleotides are TGTGCCAGCAGCTTCGGGGGTGAAGGCAATCAGCCCCAGCATTTT.

The chain recombines TRBV6-1 with TRBJ2-3; 8 nucleotides agree with TRBD2. CDR3 length equals 15 residues. Germline assignment: CDR1 MNHNS and CDR2 SASEGT. Unmatched junction bases numbered 4, after V lost 4 bases and J lost 1 base. CDR3 in amino acids: CASSVSAGGTDTQYF. The CDR3 nucleotides are TGTGCCAGCAGTGTATCAGCGGGAGGCACAGATACGCAGTATTTT.

The V call is TRBV28, the J call TRBJ2-7, with 9 bases matching TRBD2. CDR3 length equals 15 residues. The V and J ends lost 3 bases and 3 bases, in that order; junction bases with no gene match: 6. Germline CDR1 MDHEN, CDR2 SYDVKM. In nucleotides, the CDR3 is TGTGCCAGCAGTTTCGAGACTAGCGGCCACTACGAGCAGTACTTC. Translated: CASSFETSGHYEQYF.

The V call is TRBV12-2, the J call TRBJ1-6; the DNA was not compared with TRBD1, the D call given in the table. TRBV12-2 is marked as a pseudogene. The CDR3 length is 15 residues. DNA of the CDR3: TGTGCAAGTCGCTTAGCGAGCCAGGGTTCTTCACCCCTCCACTTT. It codes for CASRLASQGSSPLHF.

V is TRBV6-5 and J is TRBJ2-7; TRBD2 matches 11 bases. CDR3 length: 15 amino acids. Germline CDR1 and CDR2: MNHEY and SVGAGI. The J segment lost 4 bases and the V segment lost 4 bases, leaving 6 bases of the junction unmatched. The CDR3 is CASSWTGTSGYEQYF. The CDR3 DNA follows: TGTGCCAGCAGTTGGACCGGGACTAGCGGATACGAGCAGTACTTC.

The rearrangement uses TRBV19 and TRBJ2-5; 8 bases fit TRBD1. CDR1 is LNHDA and CDR2 is SQIVND in the germline V gene (reference sequence). The CDR3 runs 16 residues. V dropped 6 bases and J dropped 4; count of bases not matched to a gene: 13. The CDR3 reads CASSFSGGPYRETQYF. CDR3 sequence (DNA): TGTGCCAGTAGCTTCTCAGGGGGCCCCTACCGAGAGACCCAGTACTTC.

This clone was counted a single time. This sequence joins TRBV5-1 and TRBJ1-1; 7 positions match TRBD1. The CDR3 extends over 15 amino acids. V trimming: 1 base; J trimming: 5 bases; junction bases outside the gene matches: 8. Germline values: CDR1 SGHRS, CDR2 YFSETQ. The DNA of the CDR3 is TGCGCCAGCAGCTTGCCCGACAGGGTTGGAACTGAAGCTTTCTTT. Translation gives CASSLPDRVGTEAFF.

V gene TRBV6-6 combines with J gene TRBJ2-1; 15 positions agree with TRBD2. V shed 5 bases and J 8 bases; nucleotides not matched to a gene: 4. CDR3 length equals 15 residues. CDR1 is MNHNY and CDR2 is SVGAGI in the germline V gene (reference sequence). This CDR3 is CASSPGLAGGHEQFF. Here the CDR3 DNA reads TGTGCCAGCAGTCCGGGACTAGCGGGGGGCCATGAGCAGTTCTTC.

The chain recombines TRBV7-2 with TRBJ1-6; TRBD1 might be the D (5 bases). The CDR3 runs to 15 residues. Germline V gives CDR1 SGHTA, CDR2 FQGNSA. Trimming pared 2 bases from V and 5 bases from J, leaving 10 bases between. The CDR3 DNA follows: TGTGCCAGCAGCTTAACAGGTTGGAATAATTCACCCCTCCACTTT. Residues: CASSLTGWNNSPLHF.

This clone has only a few counts. This chain joins TRBV18 and TRBJ2-2; 10 positions agree with TRBD1. The CDR3 is 20 amino acids. The germline V gene has CDR1 KGHSH and CDR2 LQKENI. The junction had 20 bases not matched to a gene; V was cut back by 3 bases and J by 7 bases. Here the CDR3 reads CASSPWAFTGTGVVGGELFF. CDR3 bases: TGTGCCAGCTCACCTTGGGCATTCACCGGGACAGGGGTTGTCGGCGGGGAGCTGTTTTTT. The full variable domain, rest sourced from reference TRBV18 and TRBJ2-2, is NAGVMQNPRHLVRRRGQEARLRCSPMKGHSHVYWYRQLPEEGLKFMVYLQKENIIDESGMPKERFSAEFPKEGPSILRIQQVVRGDSAAYFCASSPWAFTGTGVVGGELFFGEGSRLTVL.

The chain links TRBV28 to TRBJ2-7, with 8 bases that match TRBD2. The germline V gene encodes CDR1 MDHEN and CDR2 SYDVKM. The CDR3 covers 15 residues. V dropped 2 bases and J dropped 5; count of bases not matched to a gene: 8. DNA of the CDR3: TGTGCCAGCAGTTTAAGGGGGACTAGAGCACACGAGCAGTACTTC. It encodes CASSLRGTRAHEQYF. Combining the CDR3 with reference TRBV28 and TRBJ2-7 gives the whole variable domain DVKVTQSSRYLVKRTGEKVFLECVQDMDHENMFWYRQDPGLGLRLIYFSYDVKMKEKGDIPEGYSVSREKKERFSLILESASTNQTSMYLCASSLRGTRAHEQYFGPGTRLTVT.

The V gene is TRBV7-9, the J gene TRBJ1-6; 7 bases align to TRBD1. Per the germline V gene, CDR1 is SEHNR and CDR2 is FQNEAQ (reference sequence). CDR3 length: 15 amino acids. V dropped 0 bases and J dropped 6; count of bases not matched to a gene: 2. CDR3 in amino acids: CASSLATGPNSPLHF. CDR3 nucleotides: TGTGCCAGCAGCTTAGCGACAGGGCCTAATTCACCCCTCCACTTT.

The rearrangement links TRBV5-1 to TRBJ2-2; 7 positions match TRBD2. The trim removed 4 bases at V and 5 bases at J, leaving 14 bases unmatched. Germline values: CDR1 SGHRS, CDR2 YFSETQ. This CDR3 spans 17 amino acids. The CDR3 DNA reads TGCGCCAGCAGCCTGGGGGGGACTGGAGGAGGAACCGGGGAGCTGTTTTTT. The encoded protein is CASSLGGTGGGTGELFF.

This clone was observed a handful of times. The chain couples TRBV9 to TRBJ1-2; no clear D gene. CDR3 length equals 13 residues. Germline V gene data show CDR1 as SGDLS and CDR2 as YYNGEE. V lost 5 bases and J 2 bases, leaving 10 bases between the germline ends. DNA for the CDR3: TGTGCCAGCAGTATGACTGGGAACTATGGCTACACCTTC. It specifies CASSMTGNYGYTF.

This rearrangement joins TRBV5-6 to TRBJ2-7, with 9 nucleotides matching TRBD1. The CDR3 runs to 13 residues. CDR1 and CDR2 from the germline V gene are SGHDT and YYEEEE. V lost 5 bases to trimming and J lost 6 bases; unmatched junction nucleotides: 6. CDR3: CASSRQGDSEQYF. The CDR3 region has the DNA TGTGCCAGCAGTCGACAGGGGGACTCCGAGCAGTACTTC.

The chain carries TRBV4-2 and TRBJ2-7; D not resolved. The CDR3 spans 14 residues. With 1 base removed from V and 6 bases from J, the gap between germline ends came to 13 bases. Germline lookup yields CDR1 LGHNA and CDR2 YNFKEQ. The CDR3 loop is CASSQGLAPGEQYF. CDR3 coding DNA: TGTGCCAGCAGCCAAGGACTCGCACCGGGCGAGCAGTACTTC.

The chain has TRBV7-6 and TRBJ2-5; possibly TRBD1 for D (6 bases). The CDR3 sequence is 15 residues long. Germline assignment: CDR1 SGHVS and CDR2 FNYEAQ. V was pared by 2 bases and J by 5 bases, with 15 bases between. CDR3 protein: CASSLQQGKEETQYF. As DNA, the CDR3 is TGTGCCAGCAGCTTACAACAGGGAAAGGAGGAGACCCAGTACTTC. Supplemented by reference TRBV7-6 and TRBJ2-5, the full variable domain reads GAGVSQSPRYKVTKRGQDVALRCDPISGHVSLYWYRQALGQGPEFLTYFNYEAQQDKSGLPNDRFSAERPEGSISTLTIQRTEQRDSAMYRCASSLQQGKEETQYFGPGTRLLVL.